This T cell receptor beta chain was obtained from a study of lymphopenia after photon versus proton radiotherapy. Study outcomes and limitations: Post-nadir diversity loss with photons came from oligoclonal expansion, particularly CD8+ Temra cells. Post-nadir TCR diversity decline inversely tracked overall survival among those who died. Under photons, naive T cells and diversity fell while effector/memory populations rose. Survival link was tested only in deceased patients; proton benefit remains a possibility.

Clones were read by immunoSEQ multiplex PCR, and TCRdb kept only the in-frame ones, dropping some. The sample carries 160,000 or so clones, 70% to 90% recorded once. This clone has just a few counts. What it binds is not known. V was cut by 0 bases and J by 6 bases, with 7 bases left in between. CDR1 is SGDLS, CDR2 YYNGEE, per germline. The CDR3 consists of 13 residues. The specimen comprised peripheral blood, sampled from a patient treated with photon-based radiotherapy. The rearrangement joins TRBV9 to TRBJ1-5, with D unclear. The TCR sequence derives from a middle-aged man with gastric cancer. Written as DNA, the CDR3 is TGTGCCAGCAGCGTAGGTCCGGGTCAGCCCCAGCATTTT. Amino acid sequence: CASSVGPGQPQHF.